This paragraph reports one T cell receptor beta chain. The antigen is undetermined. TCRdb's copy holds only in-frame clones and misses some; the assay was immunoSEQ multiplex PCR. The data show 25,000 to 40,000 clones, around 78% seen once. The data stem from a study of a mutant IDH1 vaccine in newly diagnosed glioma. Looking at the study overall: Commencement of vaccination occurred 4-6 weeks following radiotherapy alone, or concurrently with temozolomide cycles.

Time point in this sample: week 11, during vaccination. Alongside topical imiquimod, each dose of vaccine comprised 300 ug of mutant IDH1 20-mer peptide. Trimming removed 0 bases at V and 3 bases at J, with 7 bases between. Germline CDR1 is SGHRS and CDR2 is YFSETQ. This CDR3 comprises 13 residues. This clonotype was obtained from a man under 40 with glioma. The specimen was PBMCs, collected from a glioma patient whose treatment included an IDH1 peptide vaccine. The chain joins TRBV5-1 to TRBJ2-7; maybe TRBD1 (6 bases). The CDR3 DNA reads TGCGCCAGCAGCTTGGCACAGGGCTACGAGCAGTACTTC. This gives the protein CASSLAQGYEQYF.